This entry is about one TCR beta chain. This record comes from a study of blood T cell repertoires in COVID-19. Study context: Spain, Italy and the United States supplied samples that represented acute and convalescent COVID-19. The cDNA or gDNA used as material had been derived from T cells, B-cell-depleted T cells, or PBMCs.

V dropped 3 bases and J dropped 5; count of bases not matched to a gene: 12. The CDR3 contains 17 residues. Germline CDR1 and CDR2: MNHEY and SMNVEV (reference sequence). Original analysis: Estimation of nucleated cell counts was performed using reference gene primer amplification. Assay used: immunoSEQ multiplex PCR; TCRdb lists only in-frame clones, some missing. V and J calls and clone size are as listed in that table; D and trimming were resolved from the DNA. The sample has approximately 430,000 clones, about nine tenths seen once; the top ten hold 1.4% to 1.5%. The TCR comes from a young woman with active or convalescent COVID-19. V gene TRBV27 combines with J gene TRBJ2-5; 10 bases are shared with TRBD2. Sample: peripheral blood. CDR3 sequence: CASSFPPASGSTETQYF. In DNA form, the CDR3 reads TGTGCCAGCAGTTTTCCCCCCGCTAGCGGGAGTACGGAGACCCAGTACTTC.